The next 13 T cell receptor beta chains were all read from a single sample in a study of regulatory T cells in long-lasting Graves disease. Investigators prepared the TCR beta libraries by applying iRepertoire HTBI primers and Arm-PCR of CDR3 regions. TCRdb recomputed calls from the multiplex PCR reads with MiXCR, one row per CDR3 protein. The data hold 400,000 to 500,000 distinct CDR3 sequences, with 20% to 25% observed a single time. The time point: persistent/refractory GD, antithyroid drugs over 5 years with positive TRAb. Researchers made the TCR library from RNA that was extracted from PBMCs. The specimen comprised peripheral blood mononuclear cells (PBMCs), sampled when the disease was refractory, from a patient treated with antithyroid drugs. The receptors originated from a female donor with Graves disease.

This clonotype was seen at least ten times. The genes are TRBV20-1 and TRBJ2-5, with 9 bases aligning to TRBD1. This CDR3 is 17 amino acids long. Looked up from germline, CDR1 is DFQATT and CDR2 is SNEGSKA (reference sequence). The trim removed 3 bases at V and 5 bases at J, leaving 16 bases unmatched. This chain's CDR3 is CSASGRDRARRTETQYF. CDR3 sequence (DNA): TGCAGTGCTAGTGGACGGGACAGGGCTCGACGCACGGAGACCCAGTACTTC.

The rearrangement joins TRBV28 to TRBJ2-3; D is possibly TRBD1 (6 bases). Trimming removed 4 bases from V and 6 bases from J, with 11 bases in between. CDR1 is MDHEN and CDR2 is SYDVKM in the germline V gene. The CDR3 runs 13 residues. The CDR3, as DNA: TGTGCCAGCAGTTCCCACAGGGTGGATACGCAGTATTTT. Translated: CASSSHRVDTQYF. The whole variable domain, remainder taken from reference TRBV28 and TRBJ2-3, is DVKVTQSSRYLVKRTGEKVFLECVQDMDHENMFWYRQDPGLGLRLIYFSYDVKMKEKGDIPEGYSVSREKKERFSLILESASTNQTSMYLCASSSHRVDTQYFGPGTRLTVL.

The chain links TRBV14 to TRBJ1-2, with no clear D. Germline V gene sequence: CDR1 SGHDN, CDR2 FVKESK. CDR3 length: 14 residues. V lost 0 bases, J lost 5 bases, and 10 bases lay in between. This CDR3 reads CASSQDGGWYGYTF. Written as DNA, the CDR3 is TGTGCCAGCAGCCAAGATGGTGGTTGGTATGGCTACACCTTC.

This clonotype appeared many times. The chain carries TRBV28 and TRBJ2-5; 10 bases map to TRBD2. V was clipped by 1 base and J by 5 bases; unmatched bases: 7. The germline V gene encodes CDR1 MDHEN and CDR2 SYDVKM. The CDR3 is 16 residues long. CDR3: CASSLFEASGGETQYF. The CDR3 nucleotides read TGTGCCAGCAGTTTATTCGAGGCTAGCGGGGGCGAGACCCAGTACTTC. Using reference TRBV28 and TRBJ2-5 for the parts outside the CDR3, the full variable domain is DVKVTQSSRYLVKRTGEKVFLECVQDMDHENMFWYRQDPGLGLRLIYFSYDVKMKEKGDIPEGYSVSREKKERFSLILESASTNQTSMYLCASSLFEASGGETQYFGPGTRLLVL.

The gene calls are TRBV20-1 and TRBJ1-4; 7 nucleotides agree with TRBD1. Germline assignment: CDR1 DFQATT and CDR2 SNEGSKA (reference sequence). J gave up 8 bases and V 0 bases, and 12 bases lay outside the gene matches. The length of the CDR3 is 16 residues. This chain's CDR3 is CSARDSSGQRLEKLFF. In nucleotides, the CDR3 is TGCAGTGCTAGAGATTCGTCGGGACAGAGGCTAGAAAAACTGTTTTTT.

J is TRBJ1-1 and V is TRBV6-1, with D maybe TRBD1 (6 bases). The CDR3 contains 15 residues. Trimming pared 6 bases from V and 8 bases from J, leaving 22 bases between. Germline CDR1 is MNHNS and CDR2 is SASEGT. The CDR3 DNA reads TGTGCCAGCAGCCTCAGGGGCCCGGAGTTTTGGGAAGCTTTCTTT. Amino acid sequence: CASSLRGPEFWEAFF.

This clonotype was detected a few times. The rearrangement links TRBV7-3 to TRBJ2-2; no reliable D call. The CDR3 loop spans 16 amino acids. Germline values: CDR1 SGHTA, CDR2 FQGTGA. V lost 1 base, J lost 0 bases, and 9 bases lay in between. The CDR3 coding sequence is TGTGCCAGCAGCTTAAATCCCCCAGCGAACACCGGGGAGCTGTTTTTT. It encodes CASSLNPPANTGELFF.

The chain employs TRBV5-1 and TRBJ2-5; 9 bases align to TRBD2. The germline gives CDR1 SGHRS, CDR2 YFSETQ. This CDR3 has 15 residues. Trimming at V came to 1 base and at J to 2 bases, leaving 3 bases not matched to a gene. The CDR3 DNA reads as TGCGCCAGCAGCTTGTCCCTAGCGGGACAAGAGACCCAGTACTTC. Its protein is CASSLSLAGQETQYF.

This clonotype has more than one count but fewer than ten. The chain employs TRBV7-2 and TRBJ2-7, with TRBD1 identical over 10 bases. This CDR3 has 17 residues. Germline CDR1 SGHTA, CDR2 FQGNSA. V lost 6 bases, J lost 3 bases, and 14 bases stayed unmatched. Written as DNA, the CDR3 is TGTGCCAGCAGTTATAGAACGGGACAGGGGTGGCTCTACGAGCAGTACTTC. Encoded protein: CASSYRTGQGWLYEQYF.

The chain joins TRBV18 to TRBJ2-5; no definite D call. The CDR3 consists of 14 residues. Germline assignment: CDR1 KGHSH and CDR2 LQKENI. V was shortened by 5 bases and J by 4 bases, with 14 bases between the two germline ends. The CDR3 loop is CASSTSTGTETQYF. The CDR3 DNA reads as TGTGCCAGCTCAACGTCGACTGGCACAGAGACCCAGTACTTC.

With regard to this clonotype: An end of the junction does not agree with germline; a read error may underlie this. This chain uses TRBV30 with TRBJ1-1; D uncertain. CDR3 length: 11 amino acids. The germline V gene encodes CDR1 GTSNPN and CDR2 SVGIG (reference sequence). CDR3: CAWTPFKTVDF. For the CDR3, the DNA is TGTGCCTGGACCCCATTCAAGACGGTGGATTTT.

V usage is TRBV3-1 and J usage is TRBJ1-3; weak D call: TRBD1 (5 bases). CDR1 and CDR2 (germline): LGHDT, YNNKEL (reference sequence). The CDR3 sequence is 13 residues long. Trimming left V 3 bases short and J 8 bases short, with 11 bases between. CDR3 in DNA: TGTGCCAGCAGCCAGACAGTTCGCGACACCATATATTTT. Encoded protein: CASSQTVRDTIYF.

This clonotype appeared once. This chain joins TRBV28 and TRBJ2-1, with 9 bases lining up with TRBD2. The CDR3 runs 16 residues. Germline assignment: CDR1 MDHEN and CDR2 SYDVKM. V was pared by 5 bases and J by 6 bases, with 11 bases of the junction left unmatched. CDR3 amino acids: CASSAPGGGAANEQFF. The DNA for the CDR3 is TGTGCCAGCAGTGCCCCTGGCGGGGGGGCTGCCAATGAGCAGTTCTTC.